This entry is about one T cell receptor beta chain. Antigen unknown. The data are from a study of shared clonotypes between healthy human individuals. Overall study results and limits: When naive CD4 clonotypes were compared across a handful of donors, 4% to 6.5% were shared. The authors expected sequencing depth to affect clonotype sharing among donors. Researchers found naive subsets generally carried larger estimated richness than memory subsets.

Trimming removed 7 bases from V and 3 bases from J, with 7 bases in between. This CDR3 is 12 amino acids long. Per germline, CDR1 MDHEN and CDR2 SYDVKM. As processed by the authors: ImmunoSEQ only sent back junction sequences with no quality scores, so filtering was done differently. Libraries were prepared by immunoSEQ multiplex PCR; TCRdb keeps only in-frame clonotypes and omits some of them. That table furnishes V, J and clone size, whereas the DNA furnished D and trimming. The sample records about 1.1 million clones, approximately 75% being singletons. Sequencing used memory CD4+ T cells from PBMCs. Subset denoted: CD45RA-negative fraction. This receptor was obtained from a man between 18 and 29 years old in good health. Some clones in this sample may be carry-over from other donors' samples. V gene TRBV28 combines with J gene TRBJ2-1, with D uncertain. This chain's CDR3 is CASTVGYNEQFF. Written as DNA, the CDR3 is TGTGCCAGCACCGTGGGCTACAATGAGCAGTTCTTC. Full variable domain (remainder filled in from reference TRBV28 and TRBJ2-1): DVKVTQSSRYLVKRTGEKVFLECVQDMDHENMFWYRQDPGLGLRLIYFSYDVKMKEKGDIPEGYSVSREKKERFSLILESASTNQTSMYLCASTVGYNEQFFGPGTRLTVL.